This T cell receptor beta chain originates from a study of blood T cell repertoires in COVID-19. The method was immunoSEQ multiplex PCR; TCRdb's version includes in-frame clones alone and lacks a portion of them. In the table there are 310,000 or so clones, more than 70% of which are singletons. Trimming took 8 bases from V and 0 from J; bases not matched to a gene: 6. The CDR3 sequence is 15 residues long. CDR1 and CDR2 from the germline V gene are MNHEY and SMNVEV (reference sequence). This receptor was taken from a woman in her 50s with acute or convalescent COVID-19. Sequenced input: peripheral blood. The chain employs TRBV27 and TRBJ2-3, with 9 nucleotides matching TRBD1. The CDR3: CASGPGTGSTDTQYF. The DNA of the CDR3 is TGTGCCAGCGGACCCGGGACAGGGAGCACAGATACGCAGTATTTT.